What follows are 15 T cell receptor beta chains derived from one specimen sequenced in a study of blood T cell repertoires in COVID-19. Assay used: immunoSEQ multiplex PCR; TCRdb lists only in-frame clones, some missing. Among 90,000 to 120,000 clones listed, approximately 88% were seen once. Material for sequencing was peripheral blood. The receptors shown here come from a middle-aged man with active or convalescent COVID-19.

The V and J genes are TRBV3-1 (or the pseudogene TRBV3-2) and TRBJ2-7; D possibly corresponds to TRBD2 (5 bases). Trimming pared 0 bases from V and 6 bases from J, leaving 15 bases between. Germline V gives CDR1 LGHDT, CDR2 YNNKEL (reference sequence). This CDR3 contains 15 residues. The CDR3 sequence is CASSQDPNGLLEQYF. CDR3 coding DNA: TGTGCCAGCAGCCAAGACCCCAACGGACTTCTCGAGCAGTACTTC.

This sequence joins TRBV27 and TRBJ2-7, with 14 nucleotides matching TRBD2. The CDR3 runs 16 residues. J gave up 3 bases and V 4 bases, and 5 bases lay outside the gene matches. Germline CDR1 is MNHEY and CDR2 is SMNVEV (reference sequence). CDR3 sequence reads: CASSSRTSGRNYEQYF. The CDR3 DNA sequence: TGTGCCAGCAGTTCCCGGACTAGCGGGAGGAACTACGAGCAGTACTTC.

The chain links TRBV19 to TRBJ1-5; D possibly corresponds to TRBD1 (5 bases). CDR3 length equals 15 residues. V lost 2 bases and J 0 bases, leaving 8 bases between the germline ends. CDR1 is LNHDA, CDR2 SQIVND, per germline (reference sequence). CDR3 residues: CASSIRGTSNQPQHF. CDR3 in DNA: TGTGCCAGTAGTATAAGGGGAACTAGCAATCAGCCCCAGCATTTT.

The V and J genes are TRBV6-6 and TRBJ2-3; 8 nucleotides line up with TRBD1. Germline V CDR1 and CDR2: MNHNY, SVGAGI (reference sequence). CDR3 length: 15 residues. Unmatched junction bases numbered 6, after V lost 7 bases and J lost 0 bases. CDR3: CASMDRAGSTDTQYF. The CDR3 bases are TGTGCCAGCATGGACAGGGCGGGGAGCACAGATACGCAGTATTTT.

This sequence joins TRBV5-5 and TRBJ2-2, with D uncertain. The CDR3 runs 15 residues. V lost 7 bases, J lost 6 bases, and 19 bases lay in between. Germline V gives CDR1 SGHKS, CDR2 YYEKEE (reference sequence). In DNA, the CDR3 is TGTGCCAGCTTAAACCTCCTAGAGTCCCCCGGGGAGCTGTTTTTT. This translates into CASLNLLESPGELFF.

The chain carries TRBV5-8 and TRBJ1-1, with TRBD1 as a possible D gene (5 bases). The germline V gene encodes CDR1 SGHTS and CDR2 YDEGEE. CDR3 length: 14 amino acids. V was shortened by 2 bases and J by 4 bases, with 12 bases between the two germline ends. The CDR3 DNA reads TGTGCCAGCAGCTTCGGCTGGGGCGGCACTGAAGCTTTCTTT. Residues: CASSFGWGGTEAFF.

The chain links TRBV7-6 to TRBJ1-1; a possible D gene is TRBD1 (5 bases). The germline V and J ends were trimmed by 5 bases and 3 bases, with 22 bases remaining between them. Germline loops: CDR1 SGHVS, CDR2 FNYEAQ. This CDR3 contains 17 residues. In nucleotides, the CDR3 is TGTGCCAGCAGCCCCTTGCCCCAGGGCGGGGGGTACACTGAAGCTTTCTTT. Amino acids: CASSPLPQGGGYTEAFF.

The chain uses TRBV6-6 and TRBJ1-2; D not certain. V was pared by 1 base and J by 5 bases, with 8 bases between. The V gene's germline CDR1 is MNHNY and CDR2 SVGAGI (reference sequence). CDR3 length: 13 amino acids. CDR3 in amino acids: CASSYLEEYGYTF. The CDR3 DNA reads TGTGCCAGCAGTTACTTGGAGGAATATGGCTACACCTTC.

This chain uses TRBV7-2 with TRBJ1-3; 11 bases map to TRBD1. Germline CDR1 SGHTA, CDR2 FQGNSA. Trimming cost V 4 bases and J 4 bases; bases outside gene matches: 6. The CDR3 is made up of 16 amino acids. This CDR3 is CASSYGQGADGNTIYF. CDR3 bases: TGTGCCAGCAGCTATGGACAGGGGGCGGACGGAAACACCATATATTTT.

This chain uses TRBV4-2 with TRBJ2-3, with 12 bases lining up with TRBD2. V was clipped by 4 bases and J by 5 bases; unmatched bases: 7. The V gene's germline CDR1 is LGHNA and CDR2 YNFKEQ. The length of the CDR3 is 16 residues. The CDR3 region is CASSRRLAGEVDTQYF. The CDR3, as DNA: TGTGCCAGCAGCCGCCGACTAGCGGGAGAGGTAGATACGCAGTATTTT.

This chain joins TRBV5-1 and TRBJ1-2; D unresolved. Germline CDR1 SGHRS, CDR2 YFSETQ. This CDR3 has 12 amino acids. V lost 0 bases and J lost 4, with 4 bases in between. CDR3 in amino acids: CASSLDSYGYTF. Here the CDR3 DNA reads TGCGCCAGCAGCTTGGACAGCTATGGCTACACCTTC.

The chain carries TRBV27 and TRBJ2-4, with a weak D call TRBD1 (6 bases). The CDR3 totals 16 residues. Trimming pared 7 bases from V and 0 bases from J, leaving 16 bases between. The germline V gene has CDR1 MNHEY and CDR2 SMNVEV (reference sequence). The CDR3 region has the DNA TGTGCCAGCACCCTCAGGGGCGTTTTAGCCAAAAACATTCAGTACTTC. This sequence encodes CASTLRGVLAKNIQYF.

Only one count was recorded for this clone. The chain carries TRBV7-2 and TRBJ2-3; D perhaps matches TRBD2 (6 bases). Per the germline V gene, CDR1 is SGHTA and CDR2 is FQGNSA. Trimming removed 5 bases at V and 4 bases at J, with 13 bases between. The CDR3 has 14 amino acids. CDR3 region: CASSPWRDPDTQYF. CDR3 in DNA: TGTGCCAGCAGCCCCTGGCGGGACCCAGATACGCAGTATTTT.

V gene TRBV10-2 combines with J gene TRBJ1-4, with D tentatively TRBD1 (6 bases). V gave up 2 bases and J gave up 3 bases, with 13 bases separating them. Germline V gives CDR1 WSHSY, CDR2 SAAADI. The CDR3 is made up of 16 amino acids. CDR3 in amino acids: CASSETYRESNEKLFF. In DNA, the CDR3 is TGCGCCAGCAGTGAGACCTACAGGGAGTCTAATGAAAAACTGTTTTTT.

The V and J genes are TRBV11-2 and TRBJ1-1; D is perhaps TRBD1 (6 bases). This CDR3 is built from 15 residues. Germline V lookup: CDR1 SGHAT, CDR2 FQNNGV. With 4 bases removed from V and 0 bases from J, the gap between germline ends came to 12 bases. The CDR3 nucleotides are TGTGCCAGCAGCTCGAAGGACAGACTGAACACTGAAGCTTTCTTT. Its translation: CASSSKDRLNTEAFF. The full variable domain, rest sourced from reference TRBV11-2 and TRBJ1-1, is EAGVAQSPRYKIIEKRQSVAFWCNPISGHATLYWYQQILGQGPKLLIQFQNNGVVDDSQLPKDRFSAERLKGVDSTLKIQPAKLEDSAVYLCASSSKDRLNTEAFFGQGTRLTVV.